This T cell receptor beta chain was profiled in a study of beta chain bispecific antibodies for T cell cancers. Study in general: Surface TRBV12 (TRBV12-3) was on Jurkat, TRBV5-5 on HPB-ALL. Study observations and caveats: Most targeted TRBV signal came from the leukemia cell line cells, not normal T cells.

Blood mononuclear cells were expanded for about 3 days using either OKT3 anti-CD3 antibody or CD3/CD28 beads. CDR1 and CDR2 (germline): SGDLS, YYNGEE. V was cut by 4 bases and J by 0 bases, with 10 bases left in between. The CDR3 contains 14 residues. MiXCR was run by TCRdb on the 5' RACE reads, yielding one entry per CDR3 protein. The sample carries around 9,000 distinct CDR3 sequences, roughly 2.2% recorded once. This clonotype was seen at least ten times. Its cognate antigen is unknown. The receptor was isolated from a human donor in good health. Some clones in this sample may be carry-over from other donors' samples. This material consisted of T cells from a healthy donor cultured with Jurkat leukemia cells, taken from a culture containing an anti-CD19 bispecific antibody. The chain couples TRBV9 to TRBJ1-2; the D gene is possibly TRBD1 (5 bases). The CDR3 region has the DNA TGTGCCAGCAGCCACGGGGGGACTAACTATGGCTACACCTTC. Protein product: CASSHGGTNYGYTF.